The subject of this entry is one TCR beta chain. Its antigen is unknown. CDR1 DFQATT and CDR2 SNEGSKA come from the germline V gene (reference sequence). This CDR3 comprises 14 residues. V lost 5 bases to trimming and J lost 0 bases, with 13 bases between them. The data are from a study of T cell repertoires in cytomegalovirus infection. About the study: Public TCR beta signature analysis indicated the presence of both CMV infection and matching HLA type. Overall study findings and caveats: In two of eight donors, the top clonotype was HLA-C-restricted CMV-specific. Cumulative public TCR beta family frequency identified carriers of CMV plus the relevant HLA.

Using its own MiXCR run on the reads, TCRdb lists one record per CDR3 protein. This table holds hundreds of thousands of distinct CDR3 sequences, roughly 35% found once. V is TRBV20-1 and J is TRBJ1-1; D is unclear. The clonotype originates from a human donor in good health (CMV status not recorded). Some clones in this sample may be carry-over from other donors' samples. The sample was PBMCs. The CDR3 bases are TGCAGTGCTCACCCAGGACTGCTGAACACTGAAGCTTTCTTT. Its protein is CSAHPGLLNTEAFF.